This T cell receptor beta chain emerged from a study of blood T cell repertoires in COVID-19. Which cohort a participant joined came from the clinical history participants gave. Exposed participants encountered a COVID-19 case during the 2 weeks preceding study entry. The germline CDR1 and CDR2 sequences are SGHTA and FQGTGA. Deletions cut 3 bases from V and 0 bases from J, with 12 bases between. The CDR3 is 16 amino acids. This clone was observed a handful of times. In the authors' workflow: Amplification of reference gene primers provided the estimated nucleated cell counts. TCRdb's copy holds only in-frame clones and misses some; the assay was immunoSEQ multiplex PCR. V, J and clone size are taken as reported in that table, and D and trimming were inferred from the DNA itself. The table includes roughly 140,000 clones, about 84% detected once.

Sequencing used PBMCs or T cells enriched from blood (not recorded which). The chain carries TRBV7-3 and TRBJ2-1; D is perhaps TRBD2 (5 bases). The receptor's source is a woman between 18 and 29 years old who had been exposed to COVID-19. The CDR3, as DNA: TGTGCCAGCAGCTTGAACGGACTGAGCTCCTACAATGAGCAGTTCTTC. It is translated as CASSLNGLSSYNEQFF. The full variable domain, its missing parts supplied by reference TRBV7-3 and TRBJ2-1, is GAGVSQTPSNKVTEKGKYVELRCDPISGHTALYWYRQSLGQGPEFLIYFQGTGAADDSGLPNDRFFAVRPEGSVSTLKIQRTERGDSAVYLCASSLNGLSSYNEQFFGPGTRLTVL.